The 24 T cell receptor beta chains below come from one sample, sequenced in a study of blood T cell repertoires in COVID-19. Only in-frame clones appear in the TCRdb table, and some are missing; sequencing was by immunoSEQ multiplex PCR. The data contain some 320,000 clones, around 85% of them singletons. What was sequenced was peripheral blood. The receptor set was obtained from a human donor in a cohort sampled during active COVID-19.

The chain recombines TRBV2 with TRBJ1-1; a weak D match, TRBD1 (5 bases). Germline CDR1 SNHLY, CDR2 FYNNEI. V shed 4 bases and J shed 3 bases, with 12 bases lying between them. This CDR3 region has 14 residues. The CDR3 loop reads CASSVGGGDTEAFF. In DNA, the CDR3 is TGTGCCAGCAGTGTCGGGGGTGGAGACACTGAAGCTTTCTTT.

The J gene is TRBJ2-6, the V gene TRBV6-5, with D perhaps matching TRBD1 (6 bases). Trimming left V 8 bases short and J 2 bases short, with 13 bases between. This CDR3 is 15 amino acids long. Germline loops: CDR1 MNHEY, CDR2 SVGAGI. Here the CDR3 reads CASELAGAGANVLTF. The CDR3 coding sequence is TGTGCCAGCGAACTCGCAGGGGCTGGGGCCAACGTCCTGACTTTC.

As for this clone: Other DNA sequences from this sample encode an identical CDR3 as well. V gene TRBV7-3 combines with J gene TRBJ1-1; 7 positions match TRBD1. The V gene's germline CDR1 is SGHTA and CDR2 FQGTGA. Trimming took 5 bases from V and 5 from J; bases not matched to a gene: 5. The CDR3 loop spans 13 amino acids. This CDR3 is CASSPPGGTEAFF. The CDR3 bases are TGTGCCAGCAGCCCCCCAGGGGGGACTGAAGCTTTCTTT.

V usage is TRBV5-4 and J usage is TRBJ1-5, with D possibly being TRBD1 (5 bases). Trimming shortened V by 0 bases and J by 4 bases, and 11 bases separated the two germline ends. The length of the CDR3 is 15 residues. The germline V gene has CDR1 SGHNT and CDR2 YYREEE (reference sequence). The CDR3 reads CASSLGGTLNQPQHF. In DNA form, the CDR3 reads TGTGCCAGCAGCTTGGGGGGGACTCTGAATCAGCCCCAGCATTTT.

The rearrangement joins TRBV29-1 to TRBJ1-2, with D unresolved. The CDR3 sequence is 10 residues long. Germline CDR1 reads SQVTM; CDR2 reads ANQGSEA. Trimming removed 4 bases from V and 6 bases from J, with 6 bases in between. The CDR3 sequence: CSVAPDGYTF. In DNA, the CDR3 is TGCAGCGTTGCCCCGGATGGCTACACCTTC.

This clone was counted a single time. The CDR3 DNA is TGTGCCAGCAGGAGGACAGCCCGCATTGGAAAACAGGTCCCCTACGAGCAGTACTTC. Translating gives CASRRTARIGKQVPYEQYF. V gene TRBV21-1 combines with J gene TRBJ2-7; the D call of TRBD1 is as the table states it, not checked on the DNA. TRBV21-1 is a listed pseudogene. This CDR3 spans 19 amino acids.

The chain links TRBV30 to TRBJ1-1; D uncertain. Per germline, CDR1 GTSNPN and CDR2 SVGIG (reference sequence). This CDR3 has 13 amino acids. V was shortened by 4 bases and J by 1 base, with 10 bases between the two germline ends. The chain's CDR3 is CAWTTMTNTEAFF. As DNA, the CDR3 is TGTGCCTGGACGACTATGACGAACACTGAAGCTTTCTTT. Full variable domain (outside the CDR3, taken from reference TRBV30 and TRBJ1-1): SQTIHQWPATLVQPVGSPLSLECTVEGTSNPNLYWYRQAAGRGLQLLFYSVGIGQISSEVPQNLSASRPQDRQFILSSKKLLLSDSGFYLCAWTTMTNTEAFFGQGTRLTVV.

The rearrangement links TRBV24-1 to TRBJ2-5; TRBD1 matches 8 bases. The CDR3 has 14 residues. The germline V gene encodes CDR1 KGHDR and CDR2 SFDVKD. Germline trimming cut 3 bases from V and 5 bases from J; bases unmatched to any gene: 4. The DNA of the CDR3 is TGTGCCACCAGTGATCCCTGGACAGGGGAGACCCAGTACTTC. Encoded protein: CATSDPWTGETQYF.

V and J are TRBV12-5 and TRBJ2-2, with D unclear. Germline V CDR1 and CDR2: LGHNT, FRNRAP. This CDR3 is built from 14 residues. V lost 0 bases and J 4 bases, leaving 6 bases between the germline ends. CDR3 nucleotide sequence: TGTGCTAGTGGTTTGGTACTTGGCACCGGGGAGCTGTTTTTT. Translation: CASGLVLGTGELFF.

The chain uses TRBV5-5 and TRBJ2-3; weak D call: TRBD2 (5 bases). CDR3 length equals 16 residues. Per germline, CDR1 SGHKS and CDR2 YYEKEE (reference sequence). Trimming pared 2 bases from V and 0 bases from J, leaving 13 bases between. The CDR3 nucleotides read TGTGCCAGCAGCTTCAGGAGCGCGGGTAGCACAGATACGCAGTATTTT. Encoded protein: CASSFRSAGSTDTQYF.

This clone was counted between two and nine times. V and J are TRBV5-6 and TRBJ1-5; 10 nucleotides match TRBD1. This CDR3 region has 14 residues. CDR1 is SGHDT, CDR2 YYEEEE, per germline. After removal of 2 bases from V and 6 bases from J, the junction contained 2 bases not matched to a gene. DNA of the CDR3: TGTGCCAGCAGCTTTGGGACAGGGGTTCAGCCCCAGCATTTT. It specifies CASSFGTGVQPQHF.

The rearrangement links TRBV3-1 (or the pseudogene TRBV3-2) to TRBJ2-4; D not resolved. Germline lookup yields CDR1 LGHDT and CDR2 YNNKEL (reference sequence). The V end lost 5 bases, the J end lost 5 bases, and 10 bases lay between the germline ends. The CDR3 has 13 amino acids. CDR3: CASSSKLQNIQYF. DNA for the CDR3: TGTGCCAGCAGCTCCAAACTACAAAACATTCAGTACTTC.

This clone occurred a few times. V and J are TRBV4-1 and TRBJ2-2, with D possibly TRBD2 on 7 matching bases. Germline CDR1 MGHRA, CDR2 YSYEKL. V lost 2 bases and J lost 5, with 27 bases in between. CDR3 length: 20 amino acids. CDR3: CASSQHDPHGGHRGTGELFF. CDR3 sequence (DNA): TGCGCCAGCAGCCAACATGATCCACACGGGGGGCACCGGGGTACCGGGGAGCTGTTTTTT.

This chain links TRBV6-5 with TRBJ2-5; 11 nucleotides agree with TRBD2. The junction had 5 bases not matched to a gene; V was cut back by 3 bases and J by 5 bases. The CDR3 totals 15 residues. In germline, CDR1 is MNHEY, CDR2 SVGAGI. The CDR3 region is CASSYSGGAGETQYF. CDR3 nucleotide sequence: TGTGCCAGCAGTTATAGCGGGGGGGCCGGTGAGACCCAGTACTTC.

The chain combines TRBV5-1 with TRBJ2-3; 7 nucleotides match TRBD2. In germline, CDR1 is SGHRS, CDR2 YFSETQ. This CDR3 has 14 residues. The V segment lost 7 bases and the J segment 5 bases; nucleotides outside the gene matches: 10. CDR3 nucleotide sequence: TGCGCCAGCCAGCGGGACGGGAACGAAGATACGCAGTATTTT. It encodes CASQRDGNEDTQYF.

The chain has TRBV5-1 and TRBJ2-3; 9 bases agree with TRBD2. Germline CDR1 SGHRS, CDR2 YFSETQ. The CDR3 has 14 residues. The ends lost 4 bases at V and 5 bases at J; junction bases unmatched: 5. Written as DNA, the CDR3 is TGCGCCAGCAGCCCGCGGGGGGGACGAGATACGCAGTATTTT. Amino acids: CASSPRGGRDTQYF.

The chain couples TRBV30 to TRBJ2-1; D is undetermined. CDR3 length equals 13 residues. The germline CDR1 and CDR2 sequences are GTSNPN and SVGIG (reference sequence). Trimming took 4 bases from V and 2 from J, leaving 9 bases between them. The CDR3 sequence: CAWMRFPYNEQFF. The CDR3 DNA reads TGTGCCTGGATGCGGTTTCCCTACAATGAGCAGTTCTTC.

The CDR3 loop reads CASSQEPAGPLYGYTF. Written as DNA, the CDR3 is TGCGCCAGCAGCCAAGAACCCGCAGGCCCCCTCTATGGCTACACCTTC. The V and J genes are TRBV4-1 and TRBJ1-2; D ambiguous. CDR3 length: 16 residues. Trimming took off 0 bases at V and 4 bases at J, with 15 bases between the two ends. Germline V lookup: CDR1 MGHRA, CDR2 YSYEKL.

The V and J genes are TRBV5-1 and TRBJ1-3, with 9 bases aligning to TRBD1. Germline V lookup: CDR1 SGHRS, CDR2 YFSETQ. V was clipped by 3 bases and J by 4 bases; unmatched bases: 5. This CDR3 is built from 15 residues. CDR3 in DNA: TGCGCCAGCAGCTCTACCACAGGGGGCGGAAACACCATATATTTT. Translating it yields CASSSTTGGGNTIYF.

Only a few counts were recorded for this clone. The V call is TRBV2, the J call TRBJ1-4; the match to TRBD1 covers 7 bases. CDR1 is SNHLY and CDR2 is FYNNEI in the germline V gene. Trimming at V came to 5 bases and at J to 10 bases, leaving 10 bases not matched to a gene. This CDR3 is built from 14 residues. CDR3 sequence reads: CASSLTGRSGKLFF. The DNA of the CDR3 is TGTGCCAGCAGTCTGACAGGGAGGAGTGGAAAACTGTTTTTT.

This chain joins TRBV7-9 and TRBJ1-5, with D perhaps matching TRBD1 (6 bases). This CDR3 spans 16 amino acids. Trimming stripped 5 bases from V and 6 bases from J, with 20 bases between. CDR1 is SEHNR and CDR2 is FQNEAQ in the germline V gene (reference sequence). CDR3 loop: CASSTPGPGDGQPQHF. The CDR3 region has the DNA TGTGCCAGCAGCACCCCGGGACCAGGGGACGGTCAGCCCCAGCATTTT.

The CDR3 here is CASSIEGMMGLAFF. The CDR3 DNA sequence: TGTGCCAGTAGTATAGAGGGGATGATGGGGCTGGCTTTCTTT. The chain has TRBV19 and TRBJ1-1; TRBD1 might be the D (5 bases). Germline V gene lookup returns CDR1 LNHDA and CDR2 SQIVND (reference sequence). CDR3 length equals 14 residues. V was shortened by 0 bases and J by 11 bases, with 16 bases between the two germline ends.

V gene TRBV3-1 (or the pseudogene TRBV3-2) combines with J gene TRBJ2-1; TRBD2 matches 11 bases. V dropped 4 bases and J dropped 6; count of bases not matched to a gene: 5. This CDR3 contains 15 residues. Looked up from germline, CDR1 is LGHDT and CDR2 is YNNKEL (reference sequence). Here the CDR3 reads CASSLGLAGGNEQFF. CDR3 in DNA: TGTGCCAGCAGCCTGGGGCTAGCGGGGGGCAATGAGCAGTTCTTC.

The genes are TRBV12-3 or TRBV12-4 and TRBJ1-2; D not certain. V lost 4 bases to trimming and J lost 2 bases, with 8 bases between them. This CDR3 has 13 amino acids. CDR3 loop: CASSSGPNYGYTF. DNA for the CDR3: TGTGCCAGCAGTTCAGGCCCCAACTATGGCTACACCTTC.